Shown below are 14 T cell receptor beta chains from a single sample sequenced in a study of T cells after yellow fever vaccination. TCRdb re-called the 5' RACE reads with MiXCR, one entry per CDR3 protein. Found here are 500,000 to 700,000 distinct CDR3 sequences, roughly 21% of them singletons; the top ten hold approximately 14%. The specimen comprised PBMCs, sampled 15 days after the yellow fever booster vaccination. These receptors all come from a man younger than 45 who received the YFV17D yellow fever vaccine.

The chain recombines TRBV24-1 with TRBJ2-3, with D perhaps TRBD2 (6 bases). Germline assignment: CDR1 KGHDR and CDR2 SFDVKD. This CDR3 is built from 13 residues. The V end was cut by 1 base, the J end by 8 bases, with 9 bases between. The CDR3 DNA follows: TGTGCCACCAGTGATTTTGGAGGGAGTACGCAGTATTTT. As protein: CATSDFGGSTQYF.

This clonotype showed up just a few times. The J gene is TRBJ2-2, the V gene TRBV20-1; TRBD1 might be the D (6 bases). V gave up 4 bases and J gave up 7 bases, with 16 bases separating them. CDR3 length: 14 amino acids. Germline values: CDR1 DFQATT, CDR2 SNEGSKA (reference sequence). CDR3 coding DNA: TGCAGTGCTACACAGGGTGGCGTGGGCGGGGAGCTGTTTTTT. Residues: CSATQGGVGGELFF.

This clonotype was recorded a few times. The chain joins TRBV12-3 or TRBV12-4 to TRBJ2-1, with 8 bases fitting TRBD2. This CDR3 contains 16 residues. The junction had 6 bases not matched to a gene; V was cut back by 3 bases and J by 2 bases. The CDR3 nucleotides are TGTGCCAGCAGTTTCCGCCGACTAGCGACCTACAATGAGCAGTTCTTC. Protein sequence: CASSFRRLATYNEQFF.

This clonotype was detected a few times. This chain joins TRBV20-1 and TRBJ2-1; TRBD2 aligns across 7 bases. The V gene end was trimmed by 2 bases and the J gene end by 4 bases; junction bases not matched to a gene: 8. Germline V gives CDR1 DFQATT, CDR2 SNEGSKA (reference sequence). The length of the CDR3 is 15 residues. CDR3 coding DNA: TGCAGTGCTAGACAACGGGACTATATATACAATGAGCAGTTCTTC. It yields the protein CSARQRDYIYNEQFF.

This clonotype was counted at least ten times. The J gene is TRBJ2-3, the V gene TRBV3-1; D gene uncertain. The V and J ends lost 1 base and 4 bases respectively, with 3 bases between them. Germline V gene data show CDR1 as LGHDT and CDR2 as YNNKEL (reference sequence). The CDR3 is 12 amino acids. The DNA for the CDR3 is TGTGCCAGCAGCCAAGTCCCAGATACGCAGTATTTT. As protein: CASSQVPDTQYF.

The chain combines TRBV7-2 with TRBJ1-2; the D is unclear. This CDR3 is built from 13 residues. Trimming removed 3 bases at V and 8 bases at J, with 13 bases between. Germline CDR1 reads SGHTA; CDR2 reads FQGNSA. In DNA, the CDR3 is TGTGCCAGCAGCTTGGAGCGGGCGGCGGGCTACACCTTC. It translates to CASSLERAAGYTF.

The gene calls are TRBV5-1 and TRBJ2-5; 7 nucleotides line up with TRBD2. V lost 6 bases and J lost 1; bases outside the gene matches: 9. CDR1 and CDR2 (germline): SGHRS, YFSETQ. The CDR3 has 15 residues. In DNA form, the CDR3 reads TGCGCCAGCACCCCGCTCAGCGGGGCCCAAGAGACCCAGTACTTC. Translated, it gives CASTPLSGAQETQYF.

The J gene is TRBJ1-5, the V gene TRBV6-2 or TRBV6-3, with D perhaps matching TRBD1 (5 bases). This CDR3 has 18 residues. Looked up from germline, CDR1 is MNHEY and CDR2 is SVGEGT. Trimming removed 5 bases at V and 0 bases at J, with 20 bases between. CDR3 sequence: CASSPGGAGRYSNQPQHF. CDR3 DNA sequence: TGTGCCAGCAGTCCCGGGGGAGCGGGGAGATATAGCAATCAGCCCCAGCATTTT.

There are a few counts of this clonotype. The chain uses TRBV20-1 and TRBJ2-3, with a weak D call TRBD1 (5 bases). Germline V gene sequence: CDR1 DFQATT, CDR2 SNEGSKA (reference sequence). This CDR3 has 14 residues. V dropped 6 bases and J dropped 3 bases, with 16 bases sitting between them. Here the CDR3 reads CSAIPGLRTDTQYF. CDR3 DNA: TGCAGTGCCATCCCAGGGCTGCGAACAGATACGCAGTATTTT.

A few counts support this clonotype. The chain combines TRBV12-3 or TRBV12-4 with TRBJ2-7; 7 nucleotides line up with TRBD2. J was trimmed by 2 bases and V by 6 bases; bases with no gene match: 4. The CDR3 is 13 amino acids. The CDR3 coding sequence is TGTGCCAGCAGGGGAGGGGAAGCCTACGAGCAGTACTTC. Its protein product is CASRGGEAYEQYF.

The gene calls are TRBV27 and TRBJ2-7, with D unclear. This CDR3 contains 14 residues. Germline CDR1 is MNHEY and CDR2 is SMNVEV (reference sequence). The V end was cut by 2 bases, the J end by 5 bases, with 13 bases between. The CDR3 is CASSLPGGANEQYF. The DNA of the CDR3 is TGTGCCAGCAGTTTACCTGGTGGAGCAAACGAGCAGTACTTC.

The chain carries TRBV7-6 and TRBJ2-3; D is uncertain. The CDR3 has 15 amino acids. CDR1 and CDR2 (germline): SGHVS, FNYEAQ. V was cut by 0 bases and J by 4 bases, with 11 bases left in between. The CDR3 spells CASSLAGVSADTQYF. DNA of the CDR3: TGTGCCAGCAGCTTAGCGGGTGTGAGTGCAGATACGCAGTATTTT.

The chain uses TRBV28 and TRBJ2-7, with 8 bases lining up with TRBD1. J was trimmed by 1 base and V by 11 bases; bases with no gene match: 7. Germline assignment: CDR1 MDHEN and CDR2 SYDVKM. The CDR3 covers 13 residues. The CDR3 is CAVWGQVSYEQYF. In DNA, the CDR3 is TGTGCCGTGTGGGGACAGGTGTCCTACGAGCAGTACTTC.

The rearrangement uses TRBV12-3 or TRBV12-4 and TRBJ2-5, with 7 bases aligning to TRBD2. The CDR3 spans 13 residues. Trimming at V came to 5 bases and at J to 5 bases, leaving 5 bases not matched to a gene. The CDR3 reads CASSGAGPETQYF. The CDR3 coding sequence is TGTGCCAGCAGTGGAGCGGGACCCGAGACCCAGTACTTC.